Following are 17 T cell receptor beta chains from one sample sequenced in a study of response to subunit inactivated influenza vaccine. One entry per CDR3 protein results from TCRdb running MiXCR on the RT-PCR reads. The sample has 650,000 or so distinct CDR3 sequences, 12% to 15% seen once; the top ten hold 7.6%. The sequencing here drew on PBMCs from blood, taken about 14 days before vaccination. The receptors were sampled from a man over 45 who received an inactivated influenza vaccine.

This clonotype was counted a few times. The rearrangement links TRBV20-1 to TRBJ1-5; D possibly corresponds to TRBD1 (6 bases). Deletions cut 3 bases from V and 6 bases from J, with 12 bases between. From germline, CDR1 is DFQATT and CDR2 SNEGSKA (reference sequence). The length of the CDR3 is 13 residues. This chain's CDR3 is CSASGGLGQPQHF. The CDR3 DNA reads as TGCAGTGCTAGTGGGGGGCTTGGTCAGCCCCAGCATTTT.

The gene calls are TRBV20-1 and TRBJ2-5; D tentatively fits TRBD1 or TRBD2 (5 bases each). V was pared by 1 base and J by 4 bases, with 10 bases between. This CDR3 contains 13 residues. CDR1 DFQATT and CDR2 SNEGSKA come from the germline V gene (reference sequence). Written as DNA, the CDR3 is TGCAGTGCTAGAGTTGGGGGAAGAGAGACCCAGTACTTC. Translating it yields CSARVGGRETQYF.

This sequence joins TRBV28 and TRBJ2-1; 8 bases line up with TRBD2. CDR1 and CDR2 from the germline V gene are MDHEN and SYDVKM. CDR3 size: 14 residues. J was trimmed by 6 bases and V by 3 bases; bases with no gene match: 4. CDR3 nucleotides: TGTGCCAGCAGTTTTAGACTAGCGAGCAATGAGCAGTTCTTC. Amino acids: CASSFRLASNEQFF.

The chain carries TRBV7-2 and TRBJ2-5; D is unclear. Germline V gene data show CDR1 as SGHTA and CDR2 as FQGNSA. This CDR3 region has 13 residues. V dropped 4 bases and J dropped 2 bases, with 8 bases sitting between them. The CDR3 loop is CASSSPQQETQYF. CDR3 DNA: TGTGCCAGCAGCTCACCCCAACAAGAGACCCAGTACTTC.

The CDR3 protein is CSAHERTVHETQYF. In DNA, the CDR3 is TGCAGTGCTCATGAAAGGACAGTTCACGAGACCCAGTACTTC. This chain connects TRBV20-1 to TRBJ2-5; TRBD1 is a possible D gene (6 bases). Germline V gene sequence: CDR1 DFQATT, CDR2 SNEGSKA (reference sequence). Trimming stripped 5 bases from V and 5 bases from J, with 18 bases between. The CDR3 covers 14 residues.

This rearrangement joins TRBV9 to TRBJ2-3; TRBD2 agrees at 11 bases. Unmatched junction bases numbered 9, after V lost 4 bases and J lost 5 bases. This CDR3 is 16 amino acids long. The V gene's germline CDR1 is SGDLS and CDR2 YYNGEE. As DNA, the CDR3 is TGTGCCAGCAGCTCCGCGGGGGGACTAGCGGAAGATACGCAGTATTTT. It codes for CASSSAGGLAEDTQYF.

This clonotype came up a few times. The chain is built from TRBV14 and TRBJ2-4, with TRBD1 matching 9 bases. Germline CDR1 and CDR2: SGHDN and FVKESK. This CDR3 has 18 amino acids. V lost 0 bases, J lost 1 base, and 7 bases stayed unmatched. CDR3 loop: CASSQEPGQGRAKNIQYF. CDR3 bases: TGTGCCAGCAGCCAAGAACCCGGACAGGGGAGGGCCAAAAACATTCAGTACTTC.

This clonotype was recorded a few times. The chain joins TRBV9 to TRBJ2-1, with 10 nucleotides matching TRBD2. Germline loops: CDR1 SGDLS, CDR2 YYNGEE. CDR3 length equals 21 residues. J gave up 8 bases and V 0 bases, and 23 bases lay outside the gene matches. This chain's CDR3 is CASSVGRWGLALAHFGHEQFF. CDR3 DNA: TGTGCCAGCAGCGTAGGCCGGTGGGGACTAGCGTTAGCCCATTTCGGGCATGAGCAGTTCTTC.

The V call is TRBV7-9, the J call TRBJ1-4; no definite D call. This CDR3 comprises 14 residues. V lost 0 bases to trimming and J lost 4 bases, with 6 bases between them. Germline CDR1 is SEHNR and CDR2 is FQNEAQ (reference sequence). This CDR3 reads CASSLAADNEKLFF. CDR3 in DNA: TGTGCCAGCAGCTTAGCGGCAGATAATGAAAAACTGTTTTTT.

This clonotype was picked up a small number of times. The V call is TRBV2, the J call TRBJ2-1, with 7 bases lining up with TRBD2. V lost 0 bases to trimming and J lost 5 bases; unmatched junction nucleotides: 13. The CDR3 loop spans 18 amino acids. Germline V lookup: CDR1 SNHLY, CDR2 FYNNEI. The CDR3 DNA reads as TGTGCCAGCAGTGAAGCGCTTCTGGCAGCGGGGAACCACAATGAGCAGTTCTTC. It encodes CASSEALLAAGNHNEQFF. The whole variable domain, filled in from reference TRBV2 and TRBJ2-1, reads EPEVTQTPSHQVTQMGQEVILRCVPISNHLYFYWYRQILGQKVEFLVSFYNNEISEKSEIFDDQFSVERPDGSNFTLKIRSTKLEDSAMYFCASSEALLAAGNHNEQFFGPGTRLTVL.

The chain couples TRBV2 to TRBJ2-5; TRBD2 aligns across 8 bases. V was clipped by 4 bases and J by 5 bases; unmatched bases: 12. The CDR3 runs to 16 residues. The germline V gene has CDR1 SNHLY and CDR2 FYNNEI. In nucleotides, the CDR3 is TGTGCCAGCAGTGTGAACGAACTGGGACTAGTTGAGACCCAGTACTTC. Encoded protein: CASSVNELGLVETQYF.

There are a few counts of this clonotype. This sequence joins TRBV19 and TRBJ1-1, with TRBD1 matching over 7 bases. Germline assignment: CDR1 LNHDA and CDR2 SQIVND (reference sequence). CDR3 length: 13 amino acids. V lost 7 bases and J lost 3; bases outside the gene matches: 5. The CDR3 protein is CASKTGVDTEAFF. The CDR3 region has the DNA TGTGCCAGTAAAACAGGGGTGGACACTGAAGCTTTCTTT.

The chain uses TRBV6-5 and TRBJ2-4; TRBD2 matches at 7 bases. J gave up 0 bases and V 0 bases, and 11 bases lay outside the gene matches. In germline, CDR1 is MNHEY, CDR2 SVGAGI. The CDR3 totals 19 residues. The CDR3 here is CASSYSDPASGIAKNIQYF. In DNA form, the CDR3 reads TGTGCCAGCAGTTACTCGGATCCGGCTAGCGGCATAGCCAAAAACATTCAGTACTTC.

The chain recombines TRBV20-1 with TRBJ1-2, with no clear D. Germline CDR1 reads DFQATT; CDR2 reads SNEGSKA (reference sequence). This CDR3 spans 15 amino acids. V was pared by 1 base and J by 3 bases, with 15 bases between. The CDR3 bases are TGCAGTGCTAGAGTCTTTGCCCGATCGGACTATGGCTACACCTTC. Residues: CSARVFARSDYGYTF.

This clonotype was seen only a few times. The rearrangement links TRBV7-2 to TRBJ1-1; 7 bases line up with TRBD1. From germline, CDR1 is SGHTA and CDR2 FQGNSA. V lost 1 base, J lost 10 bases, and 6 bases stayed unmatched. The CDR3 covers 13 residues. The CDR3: CASSLEQGRGAFF. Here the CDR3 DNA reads TGTGCCAGCAGCTTAGAACAGGGGCGCGGAGCTTTCTTT.

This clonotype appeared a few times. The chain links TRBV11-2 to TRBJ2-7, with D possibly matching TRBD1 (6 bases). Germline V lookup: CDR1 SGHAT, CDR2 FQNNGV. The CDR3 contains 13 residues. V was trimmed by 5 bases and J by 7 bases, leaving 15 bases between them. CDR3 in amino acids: CASSQGPTREQYF. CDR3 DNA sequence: TGTGCCAGCAGCCAGGGGCCGACGCGTGAGCAGTACTTC.

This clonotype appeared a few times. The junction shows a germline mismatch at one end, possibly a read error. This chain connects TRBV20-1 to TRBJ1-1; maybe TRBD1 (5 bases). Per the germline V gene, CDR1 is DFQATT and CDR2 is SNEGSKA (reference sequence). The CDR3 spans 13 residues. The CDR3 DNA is TGCAGTGCTAGATTAGGGACGGAACGTAACCCTTCATTT. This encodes CSARLGTERNPSF.